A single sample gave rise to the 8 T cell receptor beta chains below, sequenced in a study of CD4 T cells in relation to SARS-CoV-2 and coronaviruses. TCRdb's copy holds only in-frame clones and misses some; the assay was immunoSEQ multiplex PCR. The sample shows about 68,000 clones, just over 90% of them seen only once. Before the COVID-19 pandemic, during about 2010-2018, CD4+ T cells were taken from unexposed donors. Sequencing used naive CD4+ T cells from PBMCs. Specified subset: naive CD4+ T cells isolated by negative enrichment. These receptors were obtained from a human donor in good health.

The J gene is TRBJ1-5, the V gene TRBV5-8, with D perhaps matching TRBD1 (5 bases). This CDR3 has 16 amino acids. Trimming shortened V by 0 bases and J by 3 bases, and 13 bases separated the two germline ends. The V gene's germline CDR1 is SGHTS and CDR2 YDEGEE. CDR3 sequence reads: CASSLGRGAYNQPQHF. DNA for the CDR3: TGTGCCAGCAGCTTGGGACGGGGCGCGTACAATCAGCCCCAGCATTTT.

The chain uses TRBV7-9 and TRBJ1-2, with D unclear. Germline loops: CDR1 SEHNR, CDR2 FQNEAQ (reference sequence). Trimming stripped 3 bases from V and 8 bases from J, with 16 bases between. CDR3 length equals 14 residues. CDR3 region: CASSFPEESNGYTF. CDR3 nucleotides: TGTGCCAGCAGCTTCCCTGAGGAGTCAAACGGCTACACCTTC. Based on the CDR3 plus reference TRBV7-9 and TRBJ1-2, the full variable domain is DTGVSQNPRHKITKRGQNVTFRCDPISEHNRLYWYRQTLGQGPEFLTYFQNEAQLEKSRLLSDRFSAERPKGSFSTLEIQRTEQGDSAMYLCASSFPEESNGYTFGSGTRLTVV.

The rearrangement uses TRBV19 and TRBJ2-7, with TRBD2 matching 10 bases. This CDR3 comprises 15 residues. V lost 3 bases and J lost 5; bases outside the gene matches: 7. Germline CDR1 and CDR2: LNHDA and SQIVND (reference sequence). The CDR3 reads CASSIEGLAEHEQYF. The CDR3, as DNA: TGTGCCAGTAGTATCGAAGGACTAGCGGAACACGAGCAGTACTTC.

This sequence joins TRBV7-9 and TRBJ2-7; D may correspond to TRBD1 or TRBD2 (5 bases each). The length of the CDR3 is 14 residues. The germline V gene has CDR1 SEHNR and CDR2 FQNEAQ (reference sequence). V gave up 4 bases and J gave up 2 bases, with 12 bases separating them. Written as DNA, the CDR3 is TGTGCCAGCAGCTGGGGCGGGCAGGCCTACGAGCAGTACTTC. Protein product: CASSWGGQAYEQYF.

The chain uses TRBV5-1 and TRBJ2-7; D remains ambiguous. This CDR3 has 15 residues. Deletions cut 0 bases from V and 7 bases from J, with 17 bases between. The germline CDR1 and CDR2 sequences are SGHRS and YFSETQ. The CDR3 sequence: CASSLADPDDPEQYF. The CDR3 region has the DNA TGCGCCAGCAGCTTGGCCGACCCGGACGATCCGGAGCAGTACTTC.

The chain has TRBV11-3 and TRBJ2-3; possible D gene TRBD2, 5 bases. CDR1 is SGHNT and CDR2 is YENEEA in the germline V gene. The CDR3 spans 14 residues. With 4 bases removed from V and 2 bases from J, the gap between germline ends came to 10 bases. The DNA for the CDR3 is TGTGCCAGCAGCTCAGGAGGTACCACAGATACGCAGTATTTT. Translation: CASSSGGTTDTQYF.

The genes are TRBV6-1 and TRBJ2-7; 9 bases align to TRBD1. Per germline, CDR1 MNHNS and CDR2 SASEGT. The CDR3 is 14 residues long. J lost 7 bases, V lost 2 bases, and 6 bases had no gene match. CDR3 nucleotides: TGTGCCAGCAGTGAAAGAGGACAGGGGCTGGAGCAGTACTTC. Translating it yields CASSERGQGLEQYF.

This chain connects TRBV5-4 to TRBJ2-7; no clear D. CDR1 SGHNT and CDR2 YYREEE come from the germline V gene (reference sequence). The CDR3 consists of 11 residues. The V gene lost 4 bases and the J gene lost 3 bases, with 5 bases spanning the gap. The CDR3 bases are TGTGCCAGCAGCGGTAACTACGAGCAGTACTTC. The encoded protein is CASSGNYEQYF.